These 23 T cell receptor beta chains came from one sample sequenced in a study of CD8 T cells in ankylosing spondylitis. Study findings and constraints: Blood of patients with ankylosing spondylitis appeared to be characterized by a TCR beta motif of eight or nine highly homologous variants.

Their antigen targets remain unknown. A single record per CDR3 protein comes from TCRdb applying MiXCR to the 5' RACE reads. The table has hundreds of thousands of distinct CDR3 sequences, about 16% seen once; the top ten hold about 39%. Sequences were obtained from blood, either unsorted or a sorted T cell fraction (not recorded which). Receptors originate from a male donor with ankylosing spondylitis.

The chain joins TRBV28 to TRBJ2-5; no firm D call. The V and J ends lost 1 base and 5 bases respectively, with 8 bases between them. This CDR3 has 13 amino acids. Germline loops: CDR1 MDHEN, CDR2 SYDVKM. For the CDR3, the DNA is TGTGCCAGCAGTTTATCGGCCTGGGAGACCCAGTACTTC. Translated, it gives CASSLSAWETQYF.

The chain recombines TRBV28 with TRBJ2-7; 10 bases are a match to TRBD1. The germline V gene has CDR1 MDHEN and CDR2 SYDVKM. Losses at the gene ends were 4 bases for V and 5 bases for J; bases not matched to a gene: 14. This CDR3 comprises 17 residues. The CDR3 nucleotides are TGTGCCAGCAGTTCAATCGCATCGGGACAGGGGAACGACGAGCAGTACTTC. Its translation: CASSSIASGQGNDEQYF.

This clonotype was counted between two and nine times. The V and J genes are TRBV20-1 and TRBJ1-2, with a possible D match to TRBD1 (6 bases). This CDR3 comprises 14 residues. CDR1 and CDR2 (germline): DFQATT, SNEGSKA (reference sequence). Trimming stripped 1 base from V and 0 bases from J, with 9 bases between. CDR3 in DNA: TGCAGTGCTAGAGTGACAGGAACTAACTATGGCTACACCTTC. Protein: CSARVTGTNYGYTF.

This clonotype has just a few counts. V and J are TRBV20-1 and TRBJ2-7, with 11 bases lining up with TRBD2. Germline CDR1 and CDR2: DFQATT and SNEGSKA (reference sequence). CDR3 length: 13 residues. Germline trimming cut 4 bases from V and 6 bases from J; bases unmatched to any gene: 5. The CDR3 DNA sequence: TGCAGTGCTACACGCCTAGCGGGAGGCGAGCAGTACTTC. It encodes CSATRLAGGEQYF.

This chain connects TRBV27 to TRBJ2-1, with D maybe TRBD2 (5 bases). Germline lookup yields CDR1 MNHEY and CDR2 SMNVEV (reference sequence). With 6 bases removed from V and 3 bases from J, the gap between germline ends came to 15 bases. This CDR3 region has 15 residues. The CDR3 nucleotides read TGTGCCAGCAGCCCAATCCCCCGGGGCTACAATGAGCAGTTCTTC. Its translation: CASSPIPRGYNEQFF.

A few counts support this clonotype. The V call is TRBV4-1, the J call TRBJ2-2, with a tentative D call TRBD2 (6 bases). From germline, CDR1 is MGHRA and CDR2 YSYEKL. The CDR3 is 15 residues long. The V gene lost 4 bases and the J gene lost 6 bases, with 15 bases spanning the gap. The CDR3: CASSLSRGGAGELFF. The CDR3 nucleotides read TGCGCCAGCAGCCTAAGCCGCGGCGGGGCCGGGGAGCTGTTTTTT.

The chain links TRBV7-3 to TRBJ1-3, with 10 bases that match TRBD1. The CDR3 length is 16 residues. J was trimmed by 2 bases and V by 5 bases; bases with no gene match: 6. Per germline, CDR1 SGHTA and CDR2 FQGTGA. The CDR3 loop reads CASSATGTGAGNTIYF. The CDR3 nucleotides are TGTGCCAGCAGCGCGACCGGGACAGGGGCTGGAAACACCATATATTTT.

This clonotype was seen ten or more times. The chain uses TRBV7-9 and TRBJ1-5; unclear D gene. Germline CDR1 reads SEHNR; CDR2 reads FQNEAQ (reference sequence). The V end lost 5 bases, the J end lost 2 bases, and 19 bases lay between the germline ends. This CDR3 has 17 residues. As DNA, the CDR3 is TGTGCCAGCAGCCGCAGTGGACCAGTTCCCGGCAATCAGCCCCAGCATTTT. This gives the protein CASSRSGPVPGNQPQHF.

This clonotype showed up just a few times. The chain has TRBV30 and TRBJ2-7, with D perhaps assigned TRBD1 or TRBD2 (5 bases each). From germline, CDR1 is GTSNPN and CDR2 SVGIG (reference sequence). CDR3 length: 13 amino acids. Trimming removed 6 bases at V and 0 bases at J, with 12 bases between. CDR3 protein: CACGTLVSYEQYF. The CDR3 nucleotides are TGTGCCTGCGGGACCTTGGTCTCCTACGAGCAGTACTTC.

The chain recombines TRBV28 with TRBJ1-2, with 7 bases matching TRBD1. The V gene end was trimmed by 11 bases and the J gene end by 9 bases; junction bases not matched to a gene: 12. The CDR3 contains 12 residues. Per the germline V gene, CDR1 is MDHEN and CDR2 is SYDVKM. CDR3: CAGWDSGHSYTF. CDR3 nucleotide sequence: TGTGCCGGCTGGGACAGTGGGCATAGCTACACCTTC.

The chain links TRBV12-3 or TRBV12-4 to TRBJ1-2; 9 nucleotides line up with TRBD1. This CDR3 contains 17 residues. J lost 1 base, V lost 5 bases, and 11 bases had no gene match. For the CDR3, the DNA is TGTGCCAGCAGTACCACGGACAGGGGAACCCATAACTATGGCTACACCTTC. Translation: CASSTTDRGTHNYGYTF.

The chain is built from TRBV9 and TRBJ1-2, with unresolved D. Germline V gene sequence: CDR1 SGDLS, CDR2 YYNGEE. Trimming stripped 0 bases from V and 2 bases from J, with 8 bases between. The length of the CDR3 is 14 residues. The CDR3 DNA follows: TGTGCCAGCAGCGTAGCCTACGGCAACTATGGCTACACCTTC. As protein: CASSVAYGNYGYTF.

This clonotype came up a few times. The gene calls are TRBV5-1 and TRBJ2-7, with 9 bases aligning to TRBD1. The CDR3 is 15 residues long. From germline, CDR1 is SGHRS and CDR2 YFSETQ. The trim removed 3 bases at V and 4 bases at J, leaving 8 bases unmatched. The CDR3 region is CASSWGTGNSYEQYF. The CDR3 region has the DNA TGCGCCAGCAGCTGGGGGACAGGGAACTCTTACGAGCAGTACTTC.

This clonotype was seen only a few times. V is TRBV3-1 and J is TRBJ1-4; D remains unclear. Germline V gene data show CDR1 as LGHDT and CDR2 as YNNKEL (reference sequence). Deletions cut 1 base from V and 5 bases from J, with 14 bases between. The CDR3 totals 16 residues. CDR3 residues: CASSQGVGGWNEKLFF. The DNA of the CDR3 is TGTGCCAGCAGCCAAGGAGTTGGAGGGTGGAATGAAAAACTGTTTTTT.

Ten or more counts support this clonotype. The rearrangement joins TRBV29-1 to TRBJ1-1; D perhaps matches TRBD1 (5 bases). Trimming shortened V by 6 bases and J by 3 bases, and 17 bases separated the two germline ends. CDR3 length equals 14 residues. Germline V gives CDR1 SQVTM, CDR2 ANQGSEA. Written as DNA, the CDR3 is TGCAGCGTCCCCAGGGTCCCGGGGGACACTGAAGCTTTCTTT. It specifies CSVPRVPGDTEAFF.

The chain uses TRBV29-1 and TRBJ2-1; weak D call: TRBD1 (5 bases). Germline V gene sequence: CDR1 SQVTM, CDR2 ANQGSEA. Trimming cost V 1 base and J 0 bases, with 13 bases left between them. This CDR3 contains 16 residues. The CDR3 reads CSVEGGTGSSYNEQFF. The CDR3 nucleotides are TGCAGCGTTGAAGGAGGTACAGGTAGCTCCTACAATGAGCAGTTCTTC.

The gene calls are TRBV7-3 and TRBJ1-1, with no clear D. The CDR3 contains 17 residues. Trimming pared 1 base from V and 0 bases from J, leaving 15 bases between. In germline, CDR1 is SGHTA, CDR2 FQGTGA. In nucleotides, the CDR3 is TGTGCCAGCAGCTTAATTCCCCAGATTAGCATGAACACTGAAGCTTTCTTT. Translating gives CASSLIPQISMNTEAFF.

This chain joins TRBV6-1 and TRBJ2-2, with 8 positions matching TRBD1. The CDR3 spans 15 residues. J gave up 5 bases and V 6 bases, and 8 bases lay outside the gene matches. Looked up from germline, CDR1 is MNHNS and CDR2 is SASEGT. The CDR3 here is CASSLRTGPTGELFF. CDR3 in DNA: TGTGCCAGCAGCCTCCGGACAGGGCCGACCGGGGAGCTGTTTTTT.

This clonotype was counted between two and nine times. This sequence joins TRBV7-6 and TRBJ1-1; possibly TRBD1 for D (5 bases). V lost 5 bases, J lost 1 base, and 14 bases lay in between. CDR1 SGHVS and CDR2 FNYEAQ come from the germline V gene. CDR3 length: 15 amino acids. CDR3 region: CASSPKDTENTEAFF. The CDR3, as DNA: TGTGCCAGCAGCCCTAAGGACACGGAGAACACTGAAGCTTTCTTT.

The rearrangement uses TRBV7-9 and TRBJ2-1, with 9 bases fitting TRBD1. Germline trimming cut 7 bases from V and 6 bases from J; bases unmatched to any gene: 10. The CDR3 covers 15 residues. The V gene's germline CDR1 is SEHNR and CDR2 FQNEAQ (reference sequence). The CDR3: CASTLTGTGINEQFF. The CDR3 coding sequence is TGTGCCAGCACCCTTACCGGGACAGGGATCAATGAGCAGTTCTTC.

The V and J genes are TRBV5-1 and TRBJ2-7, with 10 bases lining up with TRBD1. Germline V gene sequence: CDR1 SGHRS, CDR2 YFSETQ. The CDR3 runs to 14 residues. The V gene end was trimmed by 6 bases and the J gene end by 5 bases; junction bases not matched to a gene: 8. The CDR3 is CASKQTGGFHEQYF. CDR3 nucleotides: TGCGCCAGCAAACAGACAGGGGGCTTCCACGAGCAGTACTTC.

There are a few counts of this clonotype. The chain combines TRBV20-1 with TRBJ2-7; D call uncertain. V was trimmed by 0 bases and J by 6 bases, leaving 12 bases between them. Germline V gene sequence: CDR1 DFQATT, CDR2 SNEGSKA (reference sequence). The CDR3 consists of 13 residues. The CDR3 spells CSARDLGTTEQYF. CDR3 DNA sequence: TGCAGTGCTAGAGATCTCGGCACGACCGAGCAGTACTTC.

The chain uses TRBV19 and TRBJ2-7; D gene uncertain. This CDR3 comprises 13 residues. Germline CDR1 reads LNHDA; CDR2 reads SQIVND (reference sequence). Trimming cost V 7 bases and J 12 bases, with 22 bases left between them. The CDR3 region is CASNTRADTELYF. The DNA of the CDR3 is TGTGCCAGTAACACTCGAGCCGACACAGAGTTGTACTTC.